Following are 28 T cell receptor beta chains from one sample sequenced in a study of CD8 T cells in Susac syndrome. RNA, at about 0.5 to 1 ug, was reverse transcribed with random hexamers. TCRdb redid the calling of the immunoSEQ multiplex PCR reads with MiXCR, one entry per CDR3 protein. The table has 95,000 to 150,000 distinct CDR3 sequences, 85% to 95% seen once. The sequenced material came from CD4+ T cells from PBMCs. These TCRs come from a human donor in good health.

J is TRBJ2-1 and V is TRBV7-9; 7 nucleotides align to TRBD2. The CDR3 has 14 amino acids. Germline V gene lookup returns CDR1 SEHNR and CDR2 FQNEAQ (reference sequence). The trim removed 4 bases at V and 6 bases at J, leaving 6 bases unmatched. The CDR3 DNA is TGTGCCAGCAGCTCCCTGACTAGCCGCAATGAGCAGTTCTTC. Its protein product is CASSSLTSRNEQFF.

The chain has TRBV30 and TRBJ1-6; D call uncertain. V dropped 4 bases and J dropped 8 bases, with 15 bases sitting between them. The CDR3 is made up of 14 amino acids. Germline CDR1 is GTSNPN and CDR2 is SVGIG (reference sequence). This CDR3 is CAWTGRPDYSPLHF. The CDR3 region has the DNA TGTGCCTGGACGGGGAGACCCGATTATTCACCCCTCCACTTT.

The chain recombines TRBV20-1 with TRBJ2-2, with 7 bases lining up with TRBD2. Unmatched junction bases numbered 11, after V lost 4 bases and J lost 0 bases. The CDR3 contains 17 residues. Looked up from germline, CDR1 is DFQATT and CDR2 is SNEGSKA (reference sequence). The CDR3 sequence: CSAKGLAGMANTGELFF. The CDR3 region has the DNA TGCAGTGCTAAAGGGTTAGCGGGTATGGCGAACACCGGGGAGCTGTTTTTT.

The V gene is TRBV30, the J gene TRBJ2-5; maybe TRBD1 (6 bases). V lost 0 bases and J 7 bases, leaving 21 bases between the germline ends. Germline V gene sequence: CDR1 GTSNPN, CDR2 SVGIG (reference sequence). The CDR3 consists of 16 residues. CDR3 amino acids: CAWSVSLTGRGGTQYF. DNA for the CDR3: TGTGCCTGGAGTGTAAGCCTTACGGGCCGAGGGGGGACCCAGTACTTC.

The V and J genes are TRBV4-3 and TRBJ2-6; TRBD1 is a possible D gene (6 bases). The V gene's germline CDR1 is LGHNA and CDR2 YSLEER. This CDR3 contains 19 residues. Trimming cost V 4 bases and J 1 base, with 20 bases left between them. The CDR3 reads CASSRSRAGDLSGANVLTF. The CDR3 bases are TGCGCCAGCAGCCGTTCCAGGGCAGGGGATTTATCTGGGGCCAACGTCCTGACTTTC.

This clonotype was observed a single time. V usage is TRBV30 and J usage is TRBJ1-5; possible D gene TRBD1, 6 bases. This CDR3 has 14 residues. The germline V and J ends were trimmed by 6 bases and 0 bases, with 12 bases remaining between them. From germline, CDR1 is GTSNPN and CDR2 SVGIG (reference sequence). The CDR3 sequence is CACLTGNSNQPQHF. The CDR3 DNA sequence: TGTGCCTGCCTGACAGGAAATAGCAATCAGCCCCAGCATTTT.

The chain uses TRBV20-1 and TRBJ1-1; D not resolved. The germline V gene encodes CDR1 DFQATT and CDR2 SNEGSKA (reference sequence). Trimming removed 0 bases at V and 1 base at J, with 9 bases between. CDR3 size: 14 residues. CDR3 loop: CSARDGLTNTEAFF. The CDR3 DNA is TGCAGTGCTAGAGACGGACTTACGAACACTGAAGCTTTCTTT.

The CDR3, as DNA: TGTGCTAGTGGCCCGGGACTAGCGAACACCGGGGAGCTGTTTTTT. This encodes CASGPGLANTGELFF. The chain carries TRBV12-5 and TRBJ2-2, with 8 bases fitting TRBD2. The CDR3 covers 15 residues. V dropped 6 bases and J dropped 0; count of bases not matched to a gene: 3. CDR1 and CDR2 from the germline V gene are LGHNT and FRNRAP.

The CDR3 sequence: CASTSLYEQYF. Here the CDR3 DNA reads TGTGCCAGCACCTCCCTTTACGAGCAGTACTTC. The chain carries TRBV6-1 and TRBJ2-7, with D unresolved. The CDR3 extends over 11 amino acids. The V gene's germline CDR1 is MNHNS and CDR2 SASEGT. Between the trimmed V and J ends, which lost 7 bases and 4 bases, there was a span of 8 bases.

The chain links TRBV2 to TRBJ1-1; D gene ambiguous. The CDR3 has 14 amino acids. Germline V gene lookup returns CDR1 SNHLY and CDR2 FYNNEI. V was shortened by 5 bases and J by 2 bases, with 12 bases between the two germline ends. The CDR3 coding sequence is TGTGCCAGCAGTTGGACGGATCTCAACACTGAAGCTTTCTTT. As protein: CASSWTDLNTEAFF.

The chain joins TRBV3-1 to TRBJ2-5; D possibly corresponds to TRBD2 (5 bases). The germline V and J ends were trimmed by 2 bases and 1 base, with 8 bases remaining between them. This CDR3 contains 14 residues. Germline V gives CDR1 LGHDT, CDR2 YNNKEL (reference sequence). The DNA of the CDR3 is TGTGCCAGCAGCCAAAGGGAGTTCCAAGAGACCCAGTACTTC. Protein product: CASSQREFQETQYF.

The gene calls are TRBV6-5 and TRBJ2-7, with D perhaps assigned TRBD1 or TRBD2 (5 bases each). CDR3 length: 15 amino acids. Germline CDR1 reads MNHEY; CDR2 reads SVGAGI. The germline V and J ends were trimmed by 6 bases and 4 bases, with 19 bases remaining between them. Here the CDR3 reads CASSRGGLRIYEQYF. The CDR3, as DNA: TGTGCCAGCAGCCGGGGCGGACTCAGAATATACGAGCAGTACTTC.

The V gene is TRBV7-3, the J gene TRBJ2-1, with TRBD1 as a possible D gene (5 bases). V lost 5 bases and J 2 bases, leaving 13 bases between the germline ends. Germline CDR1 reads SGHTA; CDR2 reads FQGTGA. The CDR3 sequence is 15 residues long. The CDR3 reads CASSLRAPPYNEQFF. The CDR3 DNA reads TGTGCCAGCAGCCTCAGGGCACCACCCTACAATGAGCAGTTCTTC.

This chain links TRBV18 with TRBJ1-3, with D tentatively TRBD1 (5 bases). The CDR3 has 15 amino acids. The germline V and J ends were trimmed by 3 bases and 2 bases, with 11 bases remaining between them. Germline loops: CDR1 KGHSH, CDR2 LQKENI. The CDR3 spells CASSPLAGTGNTIYF. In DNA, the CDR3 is TGTGCCAGCTCACCCCTTGCAGGGACTGGAAACACCATATATTTT. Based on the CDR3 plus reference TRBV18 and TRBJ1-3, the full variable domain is NAGVMQNPRHLVRRRGQEARLRCSPMKGHSHVYWYRQLPEEGLKFMVYLQKENIIDESGMPKERFSAEFPKEGPSILRIQQVVRGDSAAYFCASSPLAGTGNTIYFGEGSWLTVV.

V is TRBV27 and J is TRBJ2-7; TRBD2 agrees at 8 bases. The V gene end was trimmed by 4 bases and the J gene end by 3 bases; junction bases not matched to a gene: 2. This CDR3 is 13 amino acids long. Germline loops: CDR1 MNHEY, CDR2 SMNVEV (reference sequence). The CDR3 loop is CASSSGLVYEQYF. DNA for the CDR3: TGTGCCAGCAGTTCGGGACTAGTCTACGAGCAGTACTTC.

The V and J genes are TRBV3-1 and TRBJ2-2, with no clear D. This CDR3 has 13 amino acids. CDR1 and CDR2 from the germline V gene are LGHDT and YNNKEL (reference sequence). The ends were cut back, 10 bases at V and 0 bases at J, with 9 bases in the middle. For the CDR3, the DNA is TGTGCCACCCTGCTCGCGAACACCGGGGAGCTGTTTTTT. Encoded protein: CATLLANTGELFF.

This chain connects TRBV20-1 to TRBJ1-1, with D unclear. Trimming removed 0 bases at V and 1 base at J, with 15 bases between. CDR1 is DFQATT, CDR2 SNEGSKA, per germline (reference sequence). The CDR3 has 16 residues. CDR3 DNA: TGCAGTGCTAGAGATTATAAGGCCACCTGGAACACTGAAGCTTTCTTT. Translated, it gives CSARDYKATWNTEAFF.

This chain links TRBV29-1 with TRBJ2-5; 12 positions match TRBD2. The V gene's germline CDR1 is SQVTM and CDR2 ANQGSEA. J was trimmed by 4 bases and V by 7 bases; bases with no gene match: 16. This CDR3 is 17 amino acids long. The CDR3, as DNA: TGCAGCGCCCGCCGACTAGCGGGAGTGGTATTGGGAGAGACCCAGTACTTC. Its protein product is CSARRLAGVVLGETQYF.

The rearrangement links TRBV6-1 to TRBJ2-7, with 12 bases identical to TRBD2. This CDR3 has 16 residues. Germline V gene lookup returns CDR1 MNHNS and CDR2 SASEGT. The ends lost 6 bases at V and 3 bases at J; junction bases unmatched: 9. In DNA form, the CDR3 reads TGTGCCAGCAGCCCCCAGACTAGCGGGAGTTTCTACGAGCAGTACTTC. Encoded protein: CASSPQTSGSFYEQYF.

CDR3 DNA sequence: TGCGCCAGCAGCTTTCTCGGGGTGGCGGAGACCCAGTACTTC. Translation: CASSFLGVAETQYF. J is TRBJ2-5 and V is TRBV5-1, with D perhaps TRBD2 (5 bases). Germline-derived CDR1 and CDR2 are SGHRS and YFSETQ. The CDR3 covers 14 residues. V lost 2 bases and J lost 5, with 13 bases in between.

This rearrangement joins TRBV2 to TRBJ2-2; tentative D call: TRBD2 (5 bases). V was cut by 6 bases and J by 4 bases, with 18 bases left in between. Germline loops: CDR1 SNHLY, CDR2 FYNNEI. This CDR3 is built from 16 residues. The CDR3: CASSKASGVGTGELFF. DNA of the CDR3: TGTGCCAGCAGCAAAGCGTCCGGGGTTGGCACCGGGGAGCTGTTTTTT. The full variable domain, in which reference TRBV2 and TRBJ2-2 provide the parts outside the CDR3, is EPEVTQTPSHQVTQMGQEVILRCVPISNHLYFYWYRQILGQKVEFLVSFYNNEISEKSEIFDDQFSVERPDGSNFTLKIRSTKLEDSAMYFCASSKASGVGTGELFFGEGSRLTVL.

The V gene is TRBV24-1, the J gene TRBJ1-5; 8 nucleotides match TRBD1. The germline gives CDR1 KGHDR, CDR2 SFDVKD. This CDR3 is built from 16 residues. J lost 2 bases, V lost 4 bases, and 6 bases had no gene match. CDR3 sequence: CATSETGVSGNQPQHF. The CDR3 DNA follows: TGTGCCACCAGTGAGACAGGGGTATCGGGCAATCAGCCCCAGCATTTT.

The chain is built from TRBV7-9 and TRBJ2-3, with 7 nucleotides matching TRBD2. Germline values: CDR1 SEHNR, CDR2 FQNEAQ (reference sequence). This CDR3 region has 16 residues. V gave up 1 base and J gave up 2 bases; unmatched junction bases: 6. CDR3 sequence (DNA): TGTGCCAGCAGCTTAGGCCTAGCGGTTTTCACAGATACGCAGTATTTT. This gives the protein CASSLGLAVFTDTQYF.

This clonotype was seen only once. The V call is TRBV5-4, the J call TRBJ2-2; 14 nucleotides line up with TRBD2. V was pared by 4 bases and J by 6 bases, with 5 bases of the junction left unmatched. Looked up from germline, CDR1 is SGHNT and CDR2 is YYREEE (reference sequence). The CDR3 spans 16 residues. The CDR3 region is CASSLGLAGEPGELFF. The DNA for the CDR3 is TGTGCCAGCAGCCTGGGACTAGCGGGAGAACCCGGGGAGCTGTTTTTT.

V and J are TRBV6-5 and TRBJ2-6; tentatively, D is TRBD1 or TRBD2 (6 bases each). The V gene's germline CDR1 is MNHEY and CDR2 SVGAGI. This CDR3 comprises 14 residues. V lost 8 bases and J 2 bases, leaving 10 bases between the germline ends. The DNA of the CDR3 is TGTGCCAGCCGGGGGCGCCCTGGGGCCAACGTCCTGACTTTC. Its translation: CASRGRPGANVLTF.

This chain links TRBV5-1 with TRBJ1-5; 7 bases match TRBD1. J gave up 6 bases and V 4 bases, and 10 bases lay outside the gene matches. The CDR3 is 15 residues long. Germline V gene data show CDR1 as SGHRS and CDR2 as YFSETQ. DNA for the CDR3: TGCGCCAGCAGCCCTGGGACAGATTGGCGTCAGCCCCAGCATTTT. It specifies CASSPGTDWRQPQHF. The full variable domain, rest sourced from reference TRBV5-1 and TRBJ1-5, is KAGVTQTPRYLIKTRGQQVTLSCSPISGHRSVSWYQQTPGQGLQFLFEYFSETQRNKGNFPGRFSGRQFSNSRSEMNVSTLELGDSALYLCASSPGTDWRQPQHFGDGTRLSIL.

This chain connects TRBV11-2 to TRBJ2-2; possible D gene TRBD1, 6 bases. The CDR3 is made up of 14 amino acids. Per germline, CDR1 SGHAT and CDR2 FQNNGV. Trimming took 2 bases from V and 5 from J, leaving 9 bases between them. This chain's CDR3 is CASSLHDRTGELFF. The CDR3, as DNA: TGTGCCAGCAGCTTACACGACAGGACCGGGGAGCTGTTTTTT.

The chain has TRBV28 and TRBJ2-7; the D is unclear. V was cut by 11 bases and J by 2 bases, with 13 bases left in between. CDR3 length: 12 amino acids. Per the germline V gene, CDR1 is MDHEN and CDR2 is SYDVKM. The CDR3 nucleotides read TGTGCCGCGGTGGATTCCACCTACGAGCAGTACTTC. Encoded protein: CAAVDSTYEQYF.